This paragraph covers one T cell receptor beta chain sequence. Its specificity is unknown. Germline CDR1 is SNHLY and CDR2 is FYNNEI. The CDR3 is 15 residues long. This entry belongs to a study of post-analysis software for immune sequencing data. Carried by the TCR beta cDNA libraries were unique molecular identifiers. MiXCR was run by TCRdb on the PCR reads, yielding one entry per CDR3 protein. The table lists 740,000 or so distinct CDR3 sequences, around 50% of them singletons. Broader study findings: There were a handful of TRBV segments more frequent in patients than controls, and TRBV5-6, TRBV5-1 and TRBV20-1 were among them.

The specimen sequenced was blood. The receptor was isolated from a girl aged 10-17 years with multiple sclerosis. This chain joins TRBV2 and TRBJ2-7; D unresolved. The J call is doubtful: the DNA matches TRBJ2-5 better. CDR3 sequence (DNA): TGTGCCAGCAGTGATCTGAGCACCTATCAAGAGACCCAGTACTTC. Residues: CASSDLSTYQETQYF.